Detailed here is one T cell receptor beta chain. This entry belongs to a study of blood T cell repertoires in COVID-19. Overall study: Nucleic acid was either cDNA or gDNA, and it came from T cells, B-cell-depleted T cells, or PBMCs.

Looked up from germline, CDR1 is MGHDK and CDR2 is SYGVNS. This CDR3 spans 16 amino acids. V lost 0 bases to trimming and J lost 5 bases, with 16 bases between them. Per the original data handling: Using reference gene primer amplification, nucleated cell counts were estimated. Sequencing was performed with immunoSEQ multiplex PCR; in TCRdb, only in-frame clones are kept and a portion is missing. That table furnishes V, J and clone size, whereas the DNA furnished D and trimming. The sample has over 150,000 clones, roughly 83% seen once. This chain joins TRBV25-1 and TRBJ1-1; possible D gene TRBD1, 6 bases. This receptor was identified in a man aged 18 to 30 with active or convalescent COVID-19. Sequenced input: peripheral blood. The CDR3 nucleotides are TGTGCCAGCAGTGAATACGGGGGGCGGTCGGGGACTGAAGCTTTCTTT. Protein: CASSEYGGRSGTEAFF.